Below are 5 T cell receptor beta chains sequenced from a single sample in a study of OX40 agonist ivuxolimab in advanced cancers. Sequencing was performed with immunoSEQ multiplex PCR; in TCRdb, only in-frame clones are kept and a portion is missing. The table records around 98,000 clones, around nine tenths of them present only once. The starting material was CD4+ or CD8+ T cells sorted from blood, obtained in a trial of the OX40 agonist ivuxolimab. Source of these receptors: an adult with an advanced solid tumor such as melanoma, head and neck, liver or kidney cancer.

CDR3 coding DNA: TGTGCCAGCAGCGTAAGAGCGGGGGCCAACACCGGGGAGCTGTTTTTT. This translates into CASSVRAGANTGELFF. J is TRBJ2-2 and V is TRBV9; 8 bases are a match to TRBD2. This CDR3 spans 16 amino acids. Germline lookup yields CDR1 SGDLS and CDR2 YYNGEE. The trim removed 1 base at V and 2 bases at J, leaving 4 bases unmatched.

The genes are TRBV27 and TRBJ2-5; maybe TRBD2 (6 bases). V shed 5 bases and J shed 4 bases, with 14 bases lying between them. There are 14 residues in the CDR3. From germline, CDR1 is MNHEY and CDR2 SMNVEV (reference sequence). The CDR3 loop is CASSGTGRPETQYF. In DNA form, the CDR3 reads TGTGCCAGCAGTGGGACGGGGAGGCCAGAGACCCAGTACTTC.

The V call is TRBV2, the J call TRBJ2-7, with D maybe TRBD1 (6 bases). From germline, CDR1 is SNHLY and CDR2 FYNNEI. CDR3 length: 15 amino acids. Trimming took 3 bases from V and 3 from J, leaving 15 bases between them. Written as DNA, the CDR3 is TGTGCCAGCAGTGAGGGGACCCAGGGGATCTACGAGCAGTACTTC. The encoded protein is CASSEGTQGIYEQYF. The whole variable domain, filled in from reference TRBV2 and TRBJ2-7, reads EPEVTQTPSHQVTQMGQEVILRCVPISNHLYFYWYRQILGQKVEFLVSFYNNEISEKSEIFDDQFSVERPDGSNFTLKIRSTKLEDSAMYFCASSEGTQGIYEQYFGPGTRLTVT.

The CDR3 loop reads CAISDRSSGNTIYF. CDR3 DNA sequence: TGTGCCATCAGTGACAGAAGCTCTGGAAACACCATATATTTT. The J gene is TRBJ1-3, the V gene TRBV10-3, with D hard to call. Trimming removed 3 bases at V and 0 bases at J, with 6 bases between. The germline V gene has CDR1 ENHRY and CDR2 SYGVKD. CDR3 length: 14 amino acids.

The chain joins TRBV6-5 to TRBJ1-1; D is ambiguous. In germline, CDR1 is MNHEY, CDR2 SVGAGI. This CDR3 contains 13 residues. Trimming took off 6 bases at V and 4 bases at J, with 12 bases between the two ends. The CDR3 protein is CASRLRGLTEAFF. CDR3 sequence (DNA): TGTGCCAGCAGGCTCAGAGGCCTCACTGAAGCTTTCTTT.